One sample yielded the 30 T cell receptor beta chains listed below, sequenced in a study of cytomegalovirus exposure and HLA in healthy donors. 13 Jbeta primers and 60 Vbeta primers were used for the PCR. Clones were sequenced by immunoSEQ multiplex PCR, and TCRdb holds only the in-frame ones, with some missing. The sample consists of around 150,000 clones, approximately 80% of them appearing once. What was sequenced was PBMCs. Receptors originate from a woman under 30 in good health and CMV-seronegative.

This clone was counted between two and nine times. V usage is TRBV29-1 and J usage is TRBJ1-2; TRBD1 matches at 9 bases. Trimming took 6 bases from V and 14 from J; bases not matched to a gene: 13. Germline V gene data show CDR1 as SQVTM and CDR2 as ANQGSEA. This CDR3 has 12 amino acids. The CDR3 DNA is TGCAGCGTCGTAAGAACAACAGGGGGCACGACCTTC. It translates to CSVVRTTGGTTF. The whole variable domain, filled in from reference TRBV29-1 and TRBJ1-2, reads SAVISQKPSRDICQRGTSLTIQCQVDSQVTMMFWYRQQPGQSLTLIATANQGSEATYESGFVIDKFPISRPNLTFSTLTVSNMSPEDSSIYLCSVVRTTGGTTFGSGTRLTVV.

The rearrangement uses TRBV28 and TRBJ2-1, with 8 bases matching TRBD2. This CDR3 has 15 amino acids. Trimming cost V 5 bases and J 6 bases; bases outside gene matches: 9. Germline values: CDR1 MDHEN, CDR2 SYDVKM. CDR3 nucleotides: TGTGCCAGCAGTCTCGGGACTAGGACGGCCAATGAGCAGTTCTTC. Amino acids: CASSLGTRTANEQFF.

The sample holds one count of this clone. V gene TRBV11-3 combines with J gene TRBJ1-5; D not certain. Trimming took off 3 bases at V and 3 bases at J, with 9 bases between the two ends. The V gene's germline CDR1 is SGHNT and CDR2 YENEEA. The CDR3 consists of 14 residues. CDR3 coding DNA: TGTGCCAGCAGCTTCACCGGGAACAATCAGCCCCAGCATTTT. Its translation: CASSFTGNNQPQHF.

V usage is TRBV6-5 and J usage is TRBJ1-1; 9 bases fit TRBD1. V lost 5 bases, J lost 2 bases, and 6 bases stayed unmatched. CDR1 and CDR2 (germline): MNHEY, SVGAGI. This CDR3 has 15 residues. CDR3 sequence reads: CASSTATGGNTEAFF. CDR3 bases: TGTGCCAGCAGTACCGCGACAGGGGGAAACACTGAAGCTTTCTTT.

The J gene is TRBJ1-2, the V gene TRBV7-9; D is perhaps TRBD1 (6 bases). Germline CDR1 and CDR2: SEHNR and FQNEAQ (reference sequence). The CDR3 runs to 14 residues. Trimming removed 5 bases from V and 2 bases from J, with 12 bases in between. CDR3 protein: CASSRMQGNYGYTF. In DNA, the CDR3 is TGTGCCAGCAGCCGCATGCAGGGGAACTATGGCTACACCTTC.

J is TRBJ1-4 and V is TRBV2; 10 bases are shared with TRBD1. Trimming cost V 3 bases and J 6 bases; bases outside gene matches: 4. Germline CDR1 and CDR2: SNHLY and FYNNEI. The CDR3 runs to 15 residues. CDR3 sequence reads: CASSEQGQGYEKLFF. The CDR3 DNA is TGTGCCAGCAGTGAGCAGGGACAGGGGTATGAAAAACTGTTTTTT.

The genes are TRBV27 and TRBJ1-5; D is unresolved. The CDR3 runs 15 residues. Germline V gene lookup returns CDR1 MNHEY and CDR2 SMNVEV (reference sequence). Between the trimmed V and J ends, which lost 5 bases and 5 bases, there was a span of 16 bases. The CDR3 loop reads CASSPRPLGDQPQHF. In DNA form, the CDR3 reads TGTGCCAGCAGTCCGAGACCCCTGGGAGATCAGCCCCAGCATTTT.

This clone was detected only a few times. The chain joins TRBV5-1 to TRBJ1-1, with TRBD1 matching 11 bases. V lost 5 bases, J lost 5 bases, and 5 bases stayed unmatched. CDR1 and CDR2 from the germline V gene are SGHRS and YFSETQ. The CDR3 has 14 amino acids. CDR3 coding DNA: TGCGCCAGCAGAGGACAGGGGGCCGGTACTGAAGCTTTCTTT. This gives the protein CASRGQGAGTEAFF.

The CDR3 nucleotides are TGTGCCAGCAGCGATGATCTGGGCGAGCAGTTCTTC. Translation: CASSDDLGEQFF. The chain links TRBV2 to TRBJ2-1; D not certain. With 6 bases removed from V and 10 bases from J, the gap between germline ends came to 13 bases. This CDR3 is 12 amino acids long. Germline V gene data show CDR1 as SNHLY and CDR2 as FYNNEI.

About this clone: Its ends do not fully match the called genes, so a read error is possible. The chain is built from TRBV7-9 and TRBJ1-5; the D is unclear. The V gene's germline CDR1 is SEHNR and CDR2 FQNEAQ (reference sequence). The CDR3 loop spans 12 amino acids. The CDR3 coding sequence is TGTTCCAGCAGCTTCGGTAATCAGCCCCAGCATTTT. This encodes CSSSFGNQPQHF.

V is TRBV6-5 and J is TRBJ2-1; D perhaps matches TRBD1 (7 bases). Germline CDR1 MNHEY, CDR2 SVGAGI. The CDR3 is 14 amino acids. With 7 bases removed from V and 2 bases from J, the gap between germline ends came to 12 bases. The CDR3 loop reads CASTQGGAYNEQFF. Written as DNA, the CDR3 is TGTGCCAGCACCCAGGGGGGTGCCTACAATGAGCAGTTCTTC.

A note on this clone: Other DNA sequences in this sample translate to the same CDR3. The CDR3 reads CASSRGTGGFEAFF. DNA of the CDR3: TGTGCCAGCAGCAGAGGGACAGGTGGGTTCGAAGCTTTCTTT. The genes are TRBV11-2 and TRBJ1-1; 8 bases line up with TRBD1. The CDR3 is made up of 14 amino acids. Germline CDR1 SGHAT, CDR2 FQNNGV. The V gene end was trimmed by 5 bases and the J gene end by 8 bases; junction bases not matched to a gene: 10. Full variable domain (remainder filled in from reference TRBV11-2 and TRBJ1-1): EAGVAQSPRYKIIEKRQSVAFWCNPISGHATLYWYQQILGQGPKLLIQFQNNGVVDDSQLPKDRFSAERLKGVDSTLKIQPAKLEDSAVYLCASSRGTGGFEAFFGQGTRLTVV.

J is TRBJ1-1 and V is TRBV2, with 7 bases that match TRBD1. V trimming: 5 bases; J trimming: 3 bases; junction bases outside the gene matches: 6. The V gene's germline CDR1 is SNHLY and CDR2 FYNNEI. The CDR3 covers 14 residues. CDR3 protein: CASSIQGVDTEAFF. The DNA of the CDR3 is TGTGCCAGCAGTATTCAGGGGGTAGACACTGAAGCTTTCTTT.

The genes are TRBV9 and TRBJ2-2; 8 bases map to TRBD1. The trim removed 3 bases at V and 6 bases at J, leaving 10 bases unmatched. The CDR3 loop spans 16 amino acids. Germline-derived CDR1 and CDR2 are SGDLS and YYNGEE. CDR3: CASSAKTGGSSGELFF. For the CDR3, the DNA is TGTGCCAGCAGCGCGAAAACAGGGGGTTCGTCCGGGGAGCTGTTTTTT.

The genes are TRBV2 and TRBJ1-1; D is possibly TRBD1 (5 bases). V dropped 4 bases and J dropped 6 bases, with 18 bases sitting between them. The germline V gene encodes CDR1 SNHLY and CDR2 FYNNEI. The CDR3 is made up of 15 amino acids. CDR3 loop: CASSAGTTWGAEAFF. The CDR3 region has the DNA TGTGCCAGCAGTGCGGGGACTACCTGGGGGGCTGAAGCTTTCTTT.

The chain employs TRBV30 and TRBJ1-5; D may be TRBD1 (6 bases). Trimming cost V 1 base and J 0 bases, with 13 bases left between them. CDR1 is GTSNPN and CDR2 is SVGIG in the germline V gene (reference sequence). This CDR3 contains 16 residues. This CDR3 reads CAWSAGELNSNQPQHF. The CDR3 DNA reads TGTGCCTGGAGTGCAGGGGAATTGAATAGCAATCAGCCCCAGCATTTT.

The chain joins TRBV27 to TRBJ2-7; TRBD1 might be the D (6 bases). The CDR3 is 15 residues long. Germline V gives CDR1 MNHEY, CDR2 SMNVEV (reference sequence). Trimming left V 7 bases short and J 2 bases short, with 18 bases between. The CDR3 reads CASTKWQGPPYEQYF. CDR3 coding DNA: TGTGCCAGCACTAAGTGGCAGGGGCCCCCCTACGAGCAGTACTTC.

Comment on this clone: At one boundary the junction diverges from the germline segment, which might be a read error. The chain uses TRBV4-2 and TRBJ2-4; D may be TRBD2 (5 bases). This CDR3 region has 15 residues. The germline CDR1 and CDR2 sequences are LGHNA and YNFKEQ. The CDR3 nucleotides are TGTGCCAGCAGCCAAGACGGGGTAGCCAAAAACAGTCAGTACTTC. Its protein product is CASSQDGVAKNSQYF.

This chain connects TRBV5-6 to TRBJ2-7; D gene uncertain. V lost 3 bases and J 2 bases, leaving 9 bases between the germline ends. The germline CDR1 and CDR2 sequences are SGHDT and YYEEEE. This CDR3 has 13 residues. CDR3 region: CASSWNSPYEQYF. The CDR3 DNA sequence: TGTGCCAGCAGCTGGAACAGCCCCTACGAGCAGTACTTC.

The chain has TRBV4-1 and TRBJ2-2; unclear D gene. The V gene lost 1 base and the J gene lost 3 bases, with 15 bases spanning the gap. Germline values: CDR1 MGHRA, CDR2 YSYEKL. The CDR3 loop spans 17 amino acids. This chain's CDR3 is CASSQVVGKRDTGELFF. The CDR3 bases are TGCGCCAGCAGCCAAGTAGTGGGTAAACGGGACACCGGGGAGCTGTTTTTT.

The CDR3 nucleotides read TGTGCCATCAGGACTAGCGGGGGGGCCTACAATGAGCAGTTCTTC. As protein: CAIRTSGGAYNEQFF. The chain links TRBV10-3 to TRBJ2-1; the match to TRBD2 covers 14 bases. The ends lost 6 bases at V and 2 bases at J; junction bases unmatched: 0. The CDR3 loop spans 15 amino acids. The germline V gene has CDR1 ENHRY and CDR2 SYGVKD.

The chain uses TRBV10-3 and TRBJ1-2; D gene ambiguous. The CDR3 extends over 13 amino acids. V was cut by 2 bases and J by 5 bases, with 9 bases left in between. The germline V gene encodes CDR1 ENHRY and CDR2 SYGVKD. The CDR3 loop reads CAISEPAEYGYTF. Written as DNA, the CDR3 is TGTGCCATCAGTGAGCCGGCGGAATATGGCTACACCTTC.

The genes are TRBV6-5 and TRBJ2-2; TRBD2 matches 8 bases. V was pared by 0 bases and J by 6 bases, with 6 bases of the junction left unmatched. Germline-derived CDR1 and CDR2 are MNHEY and SVGAGI. This CDR3 is 16 amino acids long. The CDR3 DNA follows: TGTGCCAGCAGTTACTCGATGGCTAGCGGGCCCGGGGAGCTGTTTTTT. Its protein product is CASSYSMASGPGELFF.

The rearrangement joins TRBV27 to TRBJ2-3; 8 bases agree with TRBD1. Germline trimming cut 7 bases from V and 1 base from J; bases unmatched to any gene: 7. Germline V gene sequence: CDR1 MNHEY, CDR2 SMNVEV (reference sequence). The CDR3 consists of 15 residues. The CDR3 DNA follows: TGTGCCAGCAATCCGGGACAGGTGGGCACAGATACGCAGTATTTT. It encodes CASNPGQVGTDTQYF.

CDR3 amino acids: CACLWTGRGREQYF. DNA for the CDR3: TGTGCCTGTCTTTGGACAGGGCGGGGCCGCGAGCAGTACTTC. The chain combines TRBV30 with TRBJ2-7; 8 nucleotides line up with TRBD1. V gave up 6 bases and J gave up 6 bases; unmatched junction bases: 13. This CDR3 comprises 14 residues. Germline-derived CDR1 and CDR2 are GTSNPN and SVGIG (reference sequence). The full variable domain, in which reference TRBV30 and TRBJ2-7 provide the parts outside the CDR3, is SQTIHQWPATLVQPVGSPLSLECTVEGTSNPNLYWYRQAAGRGLQLLFYSVGIGQISSEVPQNLSASRPQDRQFILSSKKLLLSDSGFYLCACLWTGRGREQYFGPGTRLTVT.

On this clone: A junction boundary mismatches the germline segment, possibly from a read error. Additional DNA sequences in this sample encode the identical CDR3. This chain joins TRBV19 and TRBJ2-2; 8 bases are shared with TRBD2. Germline V CDR1 and CDR2: LNHDA, SQIVND (reference sequence). The CDR3 has 15 residues. This chain's CDR3 is CASNLGLAIGGELFF. The DNA of the CDR3 is TGTGCCAGTAACCTTGGACTAGCAATTGGCGGGGAGCTATTTTTT.

The rearrangement uses TRBV7-9 and TRBJ1-2, with D unclear. The CDR3 covers 16 residues. V was cut by 5 bases and J by 1 base, with 17 bases left in between. Germline V lookup: CDR1 SEHNR, CDR2 FQNEAQ (reference sequence). The CDR3 sequence: CASSRPPGRDNYGYTF. DNA of the CDR3: TGTGCCAGCAGCCGACCCCCGGGAAGAGATAACTATGGCTACACCTTC.

V and J are TRBV5-1 and TRBJ2-2; TRBD2 might be the D (6 bases). The germline CDR1 and CDR2 sequences are SGHRS and YFSETQ. The CDR3 is 15 amino acids. With 6 bases removed from V and 3 bases from J, the gap between germline ends came to 15 bases. CDR3 amino acids: CASTRLDRDTGELFF. As DNA, the CDR3 is TGCGCCAGCACCAGACTAGATAGAGACACCGGGGAGCTGTTTTTT.

The rearrangement joins TRBV5-4 to TRBJ1-6, with D hard to call. Germline CDR1 and CDR2: SGHNT and YYREEE (reference sequence). The germline V and J ends were trimmed by 3 bases and 7 bases, with 11 bases remaining between them. The CDR3 runs 14 residues. Here the CDR3 reads CASSYVQANSPLHF. The CDR3 bases are TGTGCCAGCAGCTATGTGCAGGCGAATTCACCCCTCCACTTT.

The chain employs TRBV19 and TRBJ1-1, with 7 bases lining up with TRBD1. From germline, CDR1 is LNHDA and CDR2 SQIVND (reference sequence). There are 13 residues in the CDR3. V was pared by 4 bases and J by 5 bases, with 4 bases of the junction left unmatched. The CDR3 reads CASSTAGGTEAFF. CDR3 nucleotides: TGTGCCAGTAGTACTGCAGGGGGGACTGAAGCTTTCTTT.